These 31 T cell receptor beta chains came from one sample sequenced in a study of OX40 agonist ivuxolimab in advanced cancers. TCRdb's copy holds only in-frame clones and misses some; the assay was immunoSEQ multiplex PCR. This table has around 92,000 clones, approximately 95% appearing once. The input for sequencing was CD4+ or CD8+ T cells sorted from blood, taken in a trial of the OX40 agonist ivuxolimab. These receptors were obtained from an adult with an advanced solid tumor such as melanoma, head and neck, liver or kidney cancer.

This chain's CDR3 is CASTGTGYGYTF. The DNA for the CDR3 is TGCGCCAGCACCGGGACAGGGTATGGCTACACCTTC. V and J are TRBV10-2 and TRBJ1-2; 9 bases map to TRBD1. J gave up 5 bases and V 7 bases, and 2 bases lay outside the gene matches. This CDR3 contains 12 residues. Germline lookup yields CDR1 WSHSY and CDR2 SAAADI.

V and J are TRBV7-9 and TRBJ1-4; 8 positions agree with TRBD1. J was trimmed by 8 bases and V by 2 bases; bases with no gene match: 10. CDR1 is SEHNR, CDR2 FQNEAQ, per germline (reference sequence). The CDR3 runs to 16 residues. The CDR3 nucleotides read TGTGCCAGCAGCTTACGCCGACAGGGGAATTCGGAAAAACTGTTTTTT. Its protein product is CASSLRRQGNSEKLFF.

The J gene is TRBJ2-7, the V gene TRBV7-2; no reliable D call. V gave up 5 bases and J gave up 6 bases, with 17 bases separating them. Germline V gives CDR1 SGHTA, CDR2 FQGNSA. The CDR3 length is 14 residues. For the CDR3, the DNA is TGTGCCAGCAGCCACGAATCCACAGCTTTCGAGCAGTACTTC. Protein product: CASSHESTAFEQYF.

The chain links TRBV30 to TRBJ2-7; 10 bases fit TRBD1. With 2 bases clipped from V and 3 bases from J, the junction kept 7 bases outside the gene matches. Germline CDR1 reads GTSNPN; CDR2 reads SVGIG (reference sequence). CDR3 length: 15 residues. The CDR3 bases are TGTGCCTGGAGTTACCCCCGGGACAGGGGCTACGAGCAGTACTTC. This gives the protein CAWSYPRDRGYEQYF.

The chain couples TRBV7-2 to TRBJ2-7, with unresolved D. V was trimmed by 1 base and J by 0 bases, leaving 10 bases between them. Germline V CDR1 and CDR2: SGHTA, FQGNSA. CDR3 length equals 15 residues. The CDR3 DNA sequence: TGTGCCAGCAGCTTAGTGGCGGCGAGCTCCTACGAGCAGTACTTC. This encodes CASSLVAASSYEQYF.

This clone was seen only a few times. V and J are TRBV11-2 and TRBJ2-1; 8 nucleotides line up with TRBD2. V shed 0 bases, J shed 9 bases, and the junction held 4 bases outside the gene matches. This CDR3 region has 14 residues. Per the germline V gene, CDR1 is SGHAT and CDR2 is FQNNGV. The CDR3 loop reads CASSLEILAVEQFF. The CDR3 DNA follows: TGTGCCAGCAGCTTAGAGATACTAGCGGTTGAGCAGTTCTTC. The variable domain in full, with the rest retrieved from reference TRBV11-2 and TRBJ2-1, is EAGVAQSPRYKIIEKRQSVAFWCNPISGHATLYWYQQILGQGPKLLIQFQNNGVVDDSQLPKDRFSAERLKGVDSTLKIQPAKLEDSAVYLCASSLEILAVEQFFGPGTRLTVL.

The chain carries TRBV19 and TRBJ2-1; D is uncertain. The CDR3 has 16 residues. V lost 5 bases and J lost 0, with 14 bases in between. Per the germline V gene, CDR1 is LNHDA and CDR2 is SQIVND (reference sequence). The CDR3 sequence is CASSSTGLSSYNEQFF. In DNA, the CDR3 is TGTGCCAGTAGTTCCACCGGGTTGAGCTCCTACAATGAGCAGTTCTTC.

The genes are TRBV7-9 and TRBJ1-2; 9 bases match TRBD1. With 5 bases clipped from V and 2 bases from J, the junction kept 6 bases outside the gene matches. This CDR3 comprises 15 residues. Germline V lookup: CDR1 SEHNR, CDR2 FQNEAQ (reference sequence). Written as DNA, the CDR3 is TGTGCCAGCAGCCCAGGGACAGGGCACAACTATGGCTACACCTTC. Its translation is CASSPGTGHNYGYTF.

The V gene is TRBV4-3, the J gene TRBJ2-4; possibly TRBD2 for D (7 bases). The V end was cut by 0 bases, the J end by 0 bases, with 21 bases between. This CDR3 spans 20 amino acids. Germline CDR1 reads LGHNA; CDR2 reads YSLEER. CDR3 amino acids: CASSQDQGSSGRLAKNIQYF. CDR3 in DNA: TGCGCCAGCAGCCAAGATCAGGGGTCTAGCGGACGTCTAGCCAAAAACATTCAGTACTTC.

The V call is TRBV6-6, the J call TRBJ1-1, with D possibly being TRBD1 (5 bases). V was cut by 8 bases and J by 5 bases, with 12 bases left in between. The CDR3 is made up of 12 amino acids. Germline CDR1 reads MNHNY; CDR2 reads SVGAGI (reference sequence). The CDR3 nucleotides read TGTGCCAGCGTAAGAGGGGTGACTGAAGCTTTCTTT. This encodes CASVRGVTEAFF.

The chain joins TRBV11-3 to TRBJ2-3; no clear D. With 1 base removed from V and 5 bases from J, the gap between germline ends came to 7 bases. The length of the CDR3 is 13 residues. Germline CDR1 is SGHNT and CDR2 is YENEEA. Written as DNA, the CDR3 is TGTGCCAGCAGCTTAGTAGTCAAAGATACGCAGTATTTT. Translating gives CASSLVVKDTQYF.

V gene TRBV7-2 combines with J gene TRBJ2-2, with a tentative D call TRBD2 (5 bases). Deletions cut 1 base from V and 4 bases from J, with 13 bases between. The CDR3 has 16 amino acids. Germline V gene data show CDR1 as SGHTA and CDR2 as FQGNSA. CDR3 residues: CASSLGGLAGTGELFF. The CDR3 DNA sequence: TGTGCCAGCAGCTTAGGAGGGTTGGCTGGCACCGGGGAGCTGTTTTTT.

The chain is built from TRBV7-2 and TRBJ2-1, with D maybe TRBD2 (5 bases). This CDR3 is 12 amino acids long. Between the trimmed V and J ends, which lost 6 bases and 13 bases, there was a span of 16 bases. Per the germline V gene, CDR1 is SGHTA and CDR2 is FQGNSA. The CDR3 loop reads CASSYGVSPQFF. CDR3 in DNA: TGTGCCAGCAGTTACGGGGTGTCTCCTCAGTTCTTC.

The count of this clone is one. V gene TRBV27 combines with J gene TRBJ1-4, with TRBD1 identical over 9 bases. From germline, CDR1 is MNHEY and CDR2 SMNVEV (reference sequence). V lost 2 bases to trimming and J lost 8 bases; unmatched junction nucleotides: 9. The CDR3 runs to 16 residues. CDR3: CASSLGGGTGGEKLFF. The CDR3 DNA is TGTGCCAGCAGTTTAGGTGGGGGAACAGGGGGCGAAAAACTGTTTTTT.

The V gene is TRBV6-5, the J gene TRBJ1-1, with TRBD1 identical over 11 bases. The CDR3 sequence is 15 residues long. Germline assignment: CDR1 MNHEY and CDR2 SVGAGI. The V and J ends lost 4 bases and 3 bases, in that order; junction bases with no gene match: 4. CDR3 loop: CASSSPGQGDTEAFF. The CDR3 DNA reads TGTGCCAGCAGTTCACCGGGACAGGGGGACACTGAAGCTTTCTTT.

The V and J genes are TRBV11-3 and TRBJ2-3; the D gene could be TRBD1 or TRBD2 (5 bases each). The CDR3 covers 13 residues. Germline V gene data show CDR1 as SGHNT and CDR2 as YENEEA. V gave up 5 bases and J gave up 5 bases, with 11 bases separating them. The CDR3 DNA reads TGTGCCAGCAGCACGGGACCTAAAGATACGCAGTATTTT. This encodes CASSTGPKDTQYF.

The V and J genes are TRBV29-1 and TRBJ1-4; D perhaps matches TRBD1 (6 bases). The germline V and J ends were trimmed by 4 bases and 3 bases, with 15 bases remaining between them. The CDR3 is 15 amino acids. Germline assignment: CDR1 SQVTM and CDR2 ANQGSEA. The CDR3, as DNA: TGCAGCGTTGGGGACACCCTTCGTTCTAATGAAAAACTGTTTTTT. Translating gives CSVGDTLRSNEKLFF.

V and J are TRBV9 and TRBJ2-1, with D uncertain. The CDR3 length is 12 residues. In germline, CDR1 is SGDLS, CDR2 YYNGEE. The V and J ends lost 0 bases and 13 bases respectively, with 11 bases between them. The CDR3 loop is CASSVVESRQFF. The DNA of the CDR3 is TGTGCCAGCAGCGTAGTGGAGAGTCGTCAGTTCTTC. The entire variable domain, with the rest obtained from reference TRBV9 and TRBJ2-1, is as follows: DSGVTQTPKHLITATGQRVTLRCSPRSGDLSVYWYQQSLDQGLQFLIQYYNGEERAKGNILERFSAQQFPDLHSELNLSSLELGDSALYFCASSVVESRQFFGPGTRLTVL.

V gene TRBV28 combines with J gene TRBJ1-6; 8 positions match TRBD1. This CDR3 spans 18 amino acids. Germline CDR1 reads MDHEN; CDR2 reads SYDVKM. V gave up 5 bases and J gave up 0 bases; unmatched junction bases: 9. This CDR3 reads CASSQKTTGGSYNSPLHF. CDR3 nucleotide sequence: TGTGCCAGCAGTCAGAAAACCACAGGGGGCTCCTATAATTCACCCCTCCACTTT.

The chain couples TRBV19 to TRBJ2-5, with a possible D match to TRBD2 (6 bases). There are 13 residues in the CDR3. Looked up from germline, CDR1 is LNHDA and CDR2 is SQIVND (reference sequence). The V end was cut by 10 bases, the J end by 0 bases, with 12 bases between. Here the CDR3 DNA reads TGTGCCACTAGCCGGGGGTACCAAGAGACCCAGTACTTC. It codes for CATSRGYQETQYF.

The V and J genes are TRBV11-2 and TRBJ2-7, with D possibly matching TRBD2 (5 bases). In germline, CDR1 is SGHAT, CDR2 FQNNGV. Between the trimmed V and J ends, which lost 1 base and 6 bases, there was a span of 7 bases. The CDR3 length is 12 residues. The DNA for the CDR3 is TGTGCCAGCAGCTTAGTGGGGAGCGAGCAGTACTTC. Translating gives CASSLVGSEQYF.

V usage is TRBV28 and J usage is TRBJ2-2; weak D call: TRBD1 (6 bases). V was shortened by 1 base and J by 3 bases, with 9 bases between the two germline ends. Germline lookup yields CDR1 MDHEN and CDR2 SYDVKM. The CDR3 contains 15 residues. The CDR3 spells CASSLFGTHTGELFF. DNA for the CDR3: TGTGCCAGCAGTTTATTCGGGACACACACCGGGGAGCTGTTTTTT.

The chain combines TRBV7-9 with TRBJ2-7; D is undetermined. This CDR3 has 14 amino acids. CDR1 and CDR2 from the germline V gene are SEHNR and FQNEAQ (reference sequence). Between the trimmed V and J ends, which lost 2 bases and 5 bases, there was a span of 13 bases. CDR3 amino acids: CASSLYFGIDEQYF. In DNA form, the CDR3 reads TGTGCCAGCAGCTTATATTTCGGTATCGACGAGCAGTACTTC.

This clone was counted once. The rearrangement links TRBV5-1 to TRBJ2-7; 7 bases agree with TRBD1. V lost 4 bases and J lost 0; bases outside the gene matches: 4. There are 14 residues in the CDR3. Germline CDR1 SGHRS, CDR2 YFSETQ. The CDR3 DNA reads as TGCGCCAGCAGCCGGGACAGCACCTCCTACGAGCAGTACTTC. This sequence encodes CASSRDSTSYEQYF. Combining the CDR3 with reference TRBV5-1 and TRBJ2-7 gives the whole variable domain KAGVTQTPRYLIKTRGQQVTLSCSPISGHRSVSWYQQTPGQGLQFLFEYFSETQRNKGNFPGRFSGRQFSNSRSEMNVSTLELGDSALYLCASSRDSTSYEQYFGPGTRLTVT.

This chain connects TRBV28 to TRBJ2-7, with D tentatively TRBD2 (5 bases). The CDR3 covers 12 residues. Germline V gives CDR1 MDHEN, CDR2 SYDVKM. Between the trimmed V and J ends, which lost 4 bases and 3 bases, there was a span of 7 bases. CDR3 sequence: CASSSRGYEQYF. The CDR3, as DNA: TGTGCCAGCAGTTCCCGGGGCTACGAGCAGTACTTC. The variable domain in full, completed from reference TRBV28 and TRBJ2-7, reads DVKVTQSSRYLVKRTGEKVFLECVQDMDHENMFWYRQDPGLGLRLIYFSYDVKMKEKGDIPEGYSVSREKKERFSLILESASTNQTSMYLCASSSRGYEQYFGPGTRLTVT.

The chain uses TRBV19 and TRBJ1-5; D may be TRBD1 (5 bases). The CDR3 is 14 amino acids. Per germline, CDR1 LNHDA and CDR2 SQIVND (reference sequence). Trimming left V 5 bases short and J 1 base short, with 9 bases between. As DNA, the CDR3 is TGTGCCAGTAGTTTGGACACGAGCAATCAGCCCCAGCATTTT. The encoded protein is CASSLDTSNQPQHF.

This clone was detected only a few times. This chain connects TRBV5-1 to TRBJ1-2; 9 bases fit TRBD1. V trimming: 0 bases; J trimming: 8 bases; junction bases outside the gene matches: 5. The CDR3 spans 14 residues. CDR1 SGHRS and CDR2 YFSETQ come from the germline V gene. Here the CDR3 DNA reads TGCGCCAGCAGCTTGGCCGGGACAGGGATGGGCTACACCTTC. Its translation: CASSLAGTGMGYTF.

This chain joins TRBV29-1 and TRBJ2-5; D may be TRBD2 (7 bases). Trimming took off 8 bases at V and 4 bases at J, with 14 bases between the two ends. CDR1 and CDR2 from the germline V gene are SQVTM and ANQGSEA. The CDR3 length is 12 residues. The CDR3 sequence: CSFKGGAETQYF. The CDR3 coding sequence is TGCAGCTTCAAGGGGGGGGCAGAGACCCAGTACTTC.

In its sample, this clone was seen a few times. J is TRBJ2-7 and V is TRBV7-9, with no clear D. There are 11 residues in the CDR3. Trimming shortened V by 5 bases and J by 3 bases, and 5 bases separated the two germline ends. Germline CDR1 is SEHNR and CDR2 is FQNEAQ (reference sequence). The CDR3 DNA reads TGTGCCAGCAGCCCCCGCTACGAGCAGTACTTC. Its translation: CASSPRYEQYF.

The chain couples TRBV5-4 to TRBJ2-7; D remains ambiguous. Germline CDR1 SGHNT, CDR2 YYREEE (reference sequence). The length of the CDR3 is 13 residues. Trimming shortened V by 4 bases and J by 5 bases, and 13 bases separated the two germline ends. DNA for the CDR3: TGTGCCAGCAGCAAGTGGCGCGCCCACGAGCAGTACTTC. Translating gives CASSKWRAHEQYF.

The chain is built from TRBV7-3 and TRBJ2-5, with D unclear. Germline CDR1 and CDR2: SGHTA and FQGTGA. Trimming shortened V by 1 base and J by 5 bases, and 14 bases separated the two germline ends. The CDR3 totals 15 residues. CDR3 in amino acids: CASSLSGGSRETQYF. The CDR3 DNA sequence: TGTGCCAGCAGCTTAAGCGGCGGCAGCCGGGAGACCCAGTACTTC.